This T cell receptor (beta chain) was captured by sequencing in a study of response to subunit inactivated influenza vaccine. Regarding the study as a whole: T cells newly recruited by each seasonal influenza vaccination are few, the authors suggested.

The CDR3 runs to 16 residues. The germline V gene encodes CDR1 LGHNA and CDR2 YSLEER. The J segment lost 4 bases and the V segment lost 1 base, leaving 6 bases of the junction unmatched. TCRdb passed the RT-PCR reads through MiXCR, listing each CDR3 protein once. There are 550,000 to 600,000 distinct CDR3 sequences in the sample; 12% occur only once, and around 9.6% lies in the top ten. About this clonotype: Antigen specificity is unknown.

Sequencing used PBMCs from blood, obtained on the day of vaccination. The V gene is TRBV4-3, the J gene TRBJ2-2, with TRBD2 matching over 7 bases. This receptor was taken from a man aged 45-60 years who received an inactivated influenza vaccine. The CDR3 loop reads CASSQGGSRLTGELFF. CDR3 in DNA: TGCGCCAGCAGCCAAGGCGGGAGCCGGCTCACCGGGGAGCTGTTTTTT.